The rows below give T cell receptor beta chains drawn from one sample of a study of shared clonotypes between healthy human individuals. Measured with immunoSEQ multiplex PCR; TCRdb has only the in-frame clones, and not every one. Found here are fewer than 1.6 million clones, 97% to 99% of them singletons; the top ten hold around 0.33%. Sequenced input: naive CD4+ T cells sorted from blood. These receptors originate from a young man in good health. Both conserved end residues are part of each CDR3. A D gene is named only where the DNA matches it firmly. Clone size is not always given. Where it is, it says once, few, many or a class for expanded clones.

J gene | clone size | V gene | D gene | CDR3 DNA | CDR3 protein
TRBJ2-3 | - | TRBV7-6 | TRBD2 | TGTGCCAGCAGCTCTAAGGGCCCGGGACTAATTGCGCAGTATTTT | CASSSKGPGLIAQYF
TRBJ2-3 | - | TRBV28 | TRBD1 | TGTGCCAGCAGTTTGGGACAGTCTAGCACAGATACGCAGTATTTT | CASSLGQSSTDTQYF
TRBJ2-7 | - | TRBV2 | - | TGTGCCAGCAGTGAAGCGCGGGACCTCTACGAGCAGTACTTC | CASSEARDLYEQYF
TRBJ2-7 | once | TRBV6-5 | TRBD1 | TGTGCCAGCAGTCGCCTCGGACAGGGCTACGAGCAGTACTTC | CASSRLGQGYEQYF
TRBJ2-3 | - | TRBV27 | - | TGTGCCAGCAGTTTCCAGGGTACTAGCACAGATACGCAGTATTTT | CASSFQGTSTDTQYF
TRBJ2-2 | - | TRBV6-6 | - | TGTGCCAGCAGTTCAGTCCATTACACCGGGGAGCTGTTTTTT | CASSSVHYTGELFF
TRBJ2-5 | - | TRBV18 | - | TGTGCCAGCTCACCACCGGGCTTGGAGACCCAGTACTTC | CASSPPGLETQYF
TRBJ1-1 | - | TRBV10-3 | - | TGTGCCACCAGAGGAGGAGGAGAAGCTTTCTTT | CATRGGGEAFF
TRBJ2-1 | - | TRBV18 | TRBD1 | TGTGCCAGCTCACCACCCGGGACAGGGAAACACAATGAGCAGTTCTTC | CASSPPGTGKHNEQFF
TRBJ1-3 | - | TRBV2 | - | TGTGCCAGCAGTGAATCCTCTGGAAACACCATATATTTT | CASSESSGNTIYF
TRBJ2-7 | - | TRBV11-2 | - | TGTGCCAGCAGCCGGGGTGTAGCCTACGAGCAGTACTTC | CASSRGVAYEQYF
TRBJ2-3 | - | TRBV19 | - | TGTGCCACCGAACAGGGTGACACAGATACGCAGTATTTT | CATEQGDTDTQYF
TRBJ2-3 | - | TRBV28 | - | TGTGCCAGCAGCCTCCGACTGGGCCCGCAGTATTTT | CASSLRLGPQYF
TRBJ1-2 | - | TRBV5-1 | - | TGCGCCACAGCCCGGACGCCGAACTATGGCTACACCTTC | CATARTPNYGYTF
TRBJ1-2 | - | TRBV5-1 | - | TGCGCCAGCAGCCCCTCCCAGAGGGTTCATGGCTACACCTTC | CASSPSQRVHGYTF
TRBJ1-5 | - | TRBV19 | - | TGTGCCAGTAGTTGGAAAGAGGGGGGTCAGCCCCAGCATTTT | CASSWKEGGQPQHF
TRBJ1-1 | - | TRBV5-1 | - | TGCGCCAGCAGAGAACAGGGTGAATCTGAAGCTTTCTTT | CASREQGESEAFF
TRBJ2-3 | - | TRBV5-4 | TRBD1 | TGTGCCAGCAGCCCCAGGGGGCCCGCAGATACGCAGTATTTT | CASSPRGPADTQYF
TRBJ1-3 | - | TRBV13 | - | TGTGCCAGCAGCTTAAGGGGGATCGGGGGAAGTTCTGGAAACACCATATATTTT | CASSLRGIGGSSGNTIYF
TRBJ2-4 | - | TRBV18 | TRBD2 | TGTGCCAGCTCACTGATAACAGGTCGTGCTAGCGGGACGACCAAAAACATTCAGTACTTC | CASSLITGRASGTTKNIQYF
TRBJ2-3 | - | TRBV18 | - | TGTGCCAGCTCACCCATTAGCGTTAGCACAGATACGCAGTATTTT | CASSPISVSTDTQYF
TRBJ2-7 | - | TRBV28 | - | TGTGCCAGCAGCACGTTTTTCGAGCAGTACTTC | CASSTFFEQYF
TRBJ2-1 | - | TRBV2 | - | TGTGCCAGCAGCGAGCGTTCCGGCCCCTACTACAATGAGCAGTTCTTC | CASSERSGPYYNEQFF
TRBJ2-3 | once | TRBV19 | - | TGTGCCAGTAGTATTCTAGGGGATACGCAGTATTTT | CASSILGDTQYF
TRBJ1-4 | - | TRBV6-5 | - | TGTGCCAGCAGTGGGGGAACTAATGAAAAACTGTTTTTT | CASSGGTNEKLFF
TRBJ2-7 | - | TRBV15 | - | TGTGCCACCAGCAGAGATCTCTTCCAGGGTGTAGACTACGAGCAGTACTTC | CATSRDLFQGVDYEQYF